The 32 T cell receptor beta chains below were found in one sample sequenced in a study of blood T cell repertoires in COVID-19. This table comes from immunoSEQ multiplex PCR, and its TCRdb copy is limited to in-frame clones, with some not included. The sample contains around 200,000 clones, 88% of which appear only once. The specimen was peripheral blood. The source of these receptors is a young man with active or convalescent COVID-19.

The chain links TRBV19 to TRBJ1-1; a possible D gene is TRBD1 (6 bases). The CDR3 is 14 amino acids. Germline V gene lookup returns CDR1 LNHDA and CDR2 SQIVND (reference sequence). V lost 3 bases and J 2 bases, leaving 10 bases between the germline ends. The CDR3 region has the DNA TGTGCCAGTAGTATCGGACAGCTCAACACTGAAGCTTTCTTT. Protein product: CASSIGQLNTEAFF.

This clone was seen just once. The J gene is TRBJ2-5, the V gene TRBV18; possibly TRBD1 for D (6 bases). With 3 bases removed from V and 1 base from J, the gap between germline ends came to 15 bases. The CDR3 covers 16 residues. CDR1 is KGHSH, CDR2 LQKENI, per germline. CDR3 amino acids: CASSPRLARGQETQYF. In DNA form, the CDR3 reads TGTGCCAGCTCACCTCGTTTGGCCAGGGGCCAAGAGACCCAGTACTTC. Complete variable domain (other parts from reference TRBV18 and TRBJ2-5): NAGVMQNPRHLVRRRGQEARLRCSPMKGHSHVYWYRQLPEEGLKFMVYLQKENIIDESGMPKERFSAEFPKEGPSILRIQQVVRGDSAAYFCASSPRLARGQETQYFGPGTRLLVL.

The rearrangement joins TRBV28 to TRBJ2-3; TRBD2 matches at 13 bases. Germline CDR1 and CDR2: MDHEN and SYDVKM. Germline trimming cut 5 bases from V and 4 bases from J; bases unmatched to any gene: 6. The CDR3 has 16 amino acids. The CDR3 region has the DNA TGTGCCAGCAGTATACTAGCGGGGGGGCCCGCAGATACGCAGTATTTT. It yields the protein CASSILAGGPADTQYF.

V usage is TRBV2 and J usage is TRBJ2-7, with no clear D. Germline loops: CDR1 SNHLY, CDR2 FYNNEI. The length of the CDR3 is 13 residues. V lost 0 bases, J lost 2 bases, and 5 bases lay in between. The CDR3 bases are TGTGCCAGCAGTGAAGCCGGTGCCTACGAGCAGTACTTC. Amino acids: CASSEAGAYEQYF.

This chain joins TRBV3-1 (or the pseudogene TRBV3-2) and TRBJ1-1; D ambiguous. The CDR3 has 13 residues. The V and J ends lost 5 bases and 1 base respectively, with 8 bases between them. The germline V gene encodes CDR1 LGHDT and CDR2 YNNKEL (reference sequence). Here the CDR3 reads CASSTVQNTEAFF. CDR3 DNA sequence: TGTGCCAGCAGCACAGTCCAGAACACTGAAGCTTTCTTT.

The rearrangement links TRBV5-4 to TRBJ2-5; 11 bases agree with TRBD1. CDR3 length: 17 residues. V lost 4 bases, J lost 0 bases, and 8 bases stayed unmatched. Germline assignment: CDR1 SGHNT and CDR2 YYREEE (reference sequence). The CDR3 DNA sequence: TGTGCCAGCAGCCGGACAGGGGGCGGGATGTACCAAGAGACCCAGTACTTC. It yields the protein CASSRTGGGMYQETQYF.

The chain carries TRBV5-5 and TRBJ2-2; 10 bases line up with TRBD2. CDR1 is SGHKS, CDR2 YYEKEE, per germline (reference sequence). V was clipped by 4 bases and J by 6 bases; unmatched bases: 9. The CDR3 extends over 16 amino acids. The CDR3 DNA sequence: TGTGCCAGCAGCGGACTTCGGAGCGGGGGGGCCGGGGAGCTGTTTTTT. It is translated as CASSGLRSGGAGELFF.

This clone was seen a single time. The chain carries TRBV6-6 and TRBJ1-2; D remains unclear. The CDR3 consists of 12 residues. CDR1 and CDR2 (germline): MNHNY, SVGAGI (reference sequence). The germline V and J ends were trimmed by 10 bases and 2 bases, with 11 bases remaining between them. The CDR3 DNA sequence: TGTGCCACAATGACACCCAACTATGGCTACACCTTC. Residues: CATMTPNYGYTF.

In the case of this clone: Other DNA sequences in the same sample also yield this CDR3. The chain carries TRBV30 and TRBJ1-1; D remains ambiguous. V dropped 2 bases and J dropped 1 base, with 8 bases sitting between them. The germline CDR1 and CDR2 sequences are GTSNPN and SVGIG (reference sequence). The CDR3 is 13 amino acids. Here the CDR3 reads CAWSLTANTEAFF. The CDR3 DNA sequence: TGTGCCTGGAGTTTAACAGCGAACACTGAAGCTTTCTTT.

This clone appeared a single time. The rearrangement joins TRBV28 to TRBJ1-2; D remains unclear. The V gene lost 5 bases and the J gene lost 7 bases, with 17 bases spanning the gap. The CDR3 spans 14 residues. The V gene's germline CDR1 is MDHEN and CDR2 SYDVKM. The chain's CDR3 is CASSIPGPRGGYTF. CDR3 sequence (DNA): TGTGCCAGCAGTATACCCGGGCCCCGGGGTGGCTACACCTTC.

Only a few counts were recorded for this clone. V is TRBV11-1 and J is TRBJ2-5, with D unresolved. CDR3 size: 12 residues. The germline gives CDR1 SGHAT, CDR2 FQDESV (reference sequence). Trimming removed 0 bases from V and 4 bases from J, with 3 bases in between. The CDR3 protein is CASSLARETQYF. The CDR3 DNA is TGTGCCAGCAGCTTAGCGCGAGAGACCCAGTACTTC.

This clone was recorded once. V is TRBV3-1 (or the pseudogene TRBV3-2) and J is TRBJ2-3; unclear D gene. This CDR3 spans 14 amino acids. Between the trimmed V and J ends, which lost 2 bases and 3 bases, there was a span of 9 bases. The germline CDR1 and CDR2 sequences are LGHDT and YNNKEL (reference sequence). The CDR3 is CASSQQDRTDTQYF. Written as DNA, the CDR3 is TGTGCCAGCAGCCAACAGGATCGGACAGATACGCAGTATTTT.

The rearrangement uses TRBV11-2 and TRBJ2-7; D not certain. The V gene's germline CDR1 is SGHAT and CDR2 FQNNGV. This CDR3 has 16 amino acids. The V gene lost 0 bases and the J gene lost 0 bases, with 12 bases spanning the gap. Written as DNA, the CDR3 is TGTGCCAGCAGCTTAGATGGCGGCGCCAGCTCCTACGAGCAGTACTTC. Residues: CASSLDGGASSYEQYF.

This chain joins TRBV6-2 or TRBV6-3 and TRBJ2-3, with 13 bases matching TRBD2. In germline, CDR1 is MNHEY, CDR2 SVGEGT. After removal of 1 base from V and 4 bases from J, the junction contained 8 bases not matched to a gene. The CDR3 contains 18 residues. CDR3 bases: TGTGCCAGCAGTTACTACGACGGACTAGCGGGAGTGTCAGATACGCAGTATTTT. It yields the protein CASSYYDGLAGVSDTQYF.

The chain is built from TRBV7-8 and TRBJ1-5, with D possibly being TRBD1 (6 bases). The CDR3 length is 13 residues. V lost 8 bases to trimming and J lost 3 bases, with 11 bases between them. The V gene's germline CDR1 is SGHVS and CDR2 FQNEAQ. CDR3 DNA sequence: TGTGCCAGCGGACGACAGGACAATCAGCCCCAGCATTTT. Protein: CASGRQDNQPQHF.

The V and J genes are TRBV6-5 and TRBJ1-2, with D maybe TRBD1 (5 bases). This CDR3 has 14 amino acids. Trimming removed 0 bases at V and 4 bases at J, with 9 bases between. Germline CDR1 reads MNHEY; CDR2 reads SVGAGI. Here the CDR3 reads CASSYSRQFYGYTF. As DNA, the CDR3 is TGTGCCAGCAGTTACTCGAGACAGTTCTATGGCTACACCTTC.

The chain recombines TRBV18 with TRBJ1-4; tentative D call: TRBD1 (5 bases). This CDR3 region has 14 residues. The germline CDR1 and CDR2 sequences are KGHSH and LQKENI. V lost 6 bases, J lost 2 bases, and 10 bases lay in between. The chain's CDR3 is CASSPTATNEKLFF. The CDR3 coding sequence is TGTGCCAGCTCGCCGACAGCCACTAATGAAAAACTGTTTTTT.

V gene TRBV21-1 combines with J gene TRBJ1-5; the table's D call of TRBD1 was not tested on the DNA. TRBV21-1 is shown as a pseudogene. CDR3 size: 12 residues. CDR3: CASSNRNQPQHF. CDR3 DNA sequence: TGTGCCAGCAGCAACAGGAATCAGCCCCAGCATTTT.

The chain is built from TRBV6-6 and TRBJ1-1; TRBD1 matches at 9 bases. CDR1 and CDR2 (germline): MNHNY, SVGAGI (reference sequence). The V segment lost 6 bases and the J segment 3 bases; nucleotides outside the gene matches: 2. This CDR3 contains 13 residues. The CDR3 DNA sequence: TGTGCCAGCAGGGACAGGGGAGACACTGAAGCTTTCTTT. Translating it yields CASRDRGDTEAFF.

The V call is TRBV18, the J call TRBJ2-2; perhaps TRBD1 as D (5 bases). Per the germline V gene, CDR1 is KGHSH and CDR2 is LQKENI. The V end lost 2 bases, the J end lost 1 base, and 8 bases lay between the germline ends. This CDR3 spans 15 amino acids. CDR3 residues: CASSPRTRNTGELFF. The CDR3 DNA is TGTGCCAGCTCACCAAGGACACGGAACACCGGGGAGCTGTTTTTT. Filled out from reference TRBV18 and TRBJ2-2, the complete variable domain reads NAGVMQNPRHLVRRRGQEARLRCSPMKGHSHVYWYRQLPEEGLKFMVYLQKENIIDESGMPKERFSAEFPKEGPSILRIQQVVRGDSAAYFCASSPRTRNTGELFFGEGSRLTVL.

The CDR3 DNA is TGTGCCAGCAGCTCCGGGACTAGCGACTCCTACAATGAGCAGTTCTTC. Translation gives CASSSGTSDSYNEQFF. The chain recombines TRBV9 with TRBJ2-1; TRBD2 agrees at 10 bases. The ends lost 4 bases at V and 0 bases at J; junction bases unmatched: 4. The CDR3 runs to 16 residues. Per the germline V gene, CDR1 is SGDLS and CDR2 is YYNGEE. The complete variable domain, with remaining parts taken from reference TRBV9 and TRBJ2-1, reads DSGVTQTPKHLITATGQRVTLRCSPRSGDLSVYWYQQSLDQGLQFLIQYYNGEERAKGNILERFSAQQFPDLHSELNLSSLELGDSALYFCASSSGTSDSYNEQFFGPGTRLTVL.

The chain is built from TRBV6-6 and TRBJ1-2; D unresolved. The CDR3 length is 14 residues. Trimming took off 6 bases at V and 3 bases at J, with 14 bases between the two ends. Germline V gene data show CDR1 as MNHNY and CDR2 as SVGAGI (reference sequence). The CDR3 DNA sequence: TGTGCCAGCAGGTATTACCCGGGTTACTATGGCTACACCTTC. Translation gives CASRYYPGYYGYTF.

This chain joins TRBV9 and TRBJ2-1; 9 positions agree with TRBD2. There are 15 residues in the CDR3. With 0 bases clipped from V and 5 bases from J, the junction kept 3 bases outside the gene matches. Germline V CDR1 and CDR2: SGDLS, YYNGEE. CDR3 DNA sequence: TGTGCCAGCAGCGTAGTTCTAGCGGGAAACAATGAGCAGTTCTTC. Translation gives CASSVVLAGNNEQFF.

This sequence joins TRBV28 and TRBJ1-3, with D unclear. Trimming removed 2 bases at V and 3 bases at J, with 11 bases between. Germline V lookup: CDR1 MDHEN, CDR2 SYDVKM. The CDR3 consists of 15 residues. The DNA of the CDR3 is TGTGCCAGCAGTTTAGGGGAGCTGGGTGGAAACACCATATATTTT. Translating it yields CASSLGELGGNTIYF. The whole variable domain, filled in from reference TRBV28 and TRBJ1-3, reads DVKVTQSSRYLVKRTGEKVFLECVQDMDHENMFWYRQDPGLGLRLIYFSYDVKMKEKGDIPEGYSVSREKKERFSLILESASTNQTSMYLCASSLGELGGNTIYFGEGSWLTVV.

This clone was detected many times. The J gene is TRBJ2-2, the V gene TRBV6-1, with 11 positions matching TRBD1. The CDR3 spans 16 residues. Trimming took 2 bases from V and 4 from J; bases not matched to a gene: 3. Germline V gene sequence: CDR1 MNHNS, CDR2 SASEGT. The CDR3 DNA reads TGTGCCAGCAGTGAACCGGACAGGGGGCTCACCGGGGAGCTGTTTTTT. It specifies CASSEPDRGLTGELFF.

V and J are TRBV2 and TRBJ1-2; TRBD1 matches at 8 bases. Germline trimming cut 6 bases from V and 4 bases from J; bases unmatched to any gene: 4. Germline CDR1 SNHLY, CDR2 FYNNEI. The CDR3 spans 13 residues. CDR3 residues: CASSPTGAYGYTF. CDR3 nucleotides: TGTGCCAGCAGCCCGACAGGGGCCTATGGCTACACCTTC.

This clone appeared a few times. V is TRBV6-5 and J is TRBJ1-1; unclear D gene. The CDR3 consists of 12 residues. From germline, CDR1 is MNHEY and CDR2 SVGAGI. The V end lost 6 bases, the J end lost 1 base, and 6 bases lay between the germline ends. This chain's CDR3 is CASSFKNTEAFF. In DNA form, the CDR3 reads TGTGCCAGCAGCTTTAAGAACACTGAAGCTTTCTTT.

V and J are TRBV18 and TRBJ2-2; 8 bases are shared with TRBD1. CDR1 and CDR2 from the germline V gene are KGHSH and LQKENI. Losses at the gene ends were 1 base for V and 1 base for J; bases not matched to a gene: 5. The CDR3 runs to 17 residues. The CDR3 protein is CASSPQPTGGNTGELFF. CDR3 sequence (DNA): TGTGCCAGCTCACCACAACCAACAGGGGGGAACACCGGGGAGCTGTTTTTT. Full variable domain (missing parts from reference TRBV18 and TRBJ2-2): NAGVMQNPRHLVRRRGQEARLRCSPMKGHSHVYWYRQLPEEGLKFMVYLQKENIIDESGMPKERFSAEFPKEGPSILRIQQVVRGDSAAYFCASSPQPTGGNTGELFFGEGSRLTVL.

The chain uses TRBV30 and TRBJ2-1; D is possibly TRBD2 (5 bases). In germline, CDR1 is GTSNPN, CDR2 SVGIG (reference sequence). The CDR3 runs to 12 residues. Trimming took 4 bases from V and 8 from J, leaving 12 bases between them. The CDR3 coding sequence is TGTGCCTGGACCCGCGGGTCCGATGAGCAGTTCTTC. Translating gives CAWTRGSDEQFF.

This clone was observed a handful of times. This rearrangement joins TRBV6-2 or TRBV6-3 to TRBJ2-2, with 7 bases lining up with TRBD1. CDR3 size: 14 residues. Germline V gene lookup returns CDR1 MNHEY and CDR2 SVGEGT. After removal of 2 bases from V and 7 bases from J, the junction contained 4 bases not matched to a gene. CDR3 in amino acids: CASSYGQANGELFF. The CDR3 nucleotides read TGTGCCAGCAGTTACGGACAGGCGAACGGGGAGCTGTTTTTT.

A few counts support this clone. The rearrangement links TRBV2 to TRBJ1-4, with D possibly being TRBD1 (6 bases). Trimming pared 6 bases from V and 8 bases from J, leaving 13 bases between. CDR1 and CDR2 from the germline V gene are SNHLY and FYNNEI. This CDR3 region has 13 residues. The CDR3 here is CASRIGTIEKLFF. The CDR3 region has the DNA TGTGCCAGCAGGATAGGGACAATCGAAAAACTGTTTTTT.

The rearrangement joins TRBV6-6 to TRBJ1-2, with 7 bases lining up with TRBD1. The CDR3 consists of 12 residues. V shed 6 bases, J shed 3 bases, and the junction held 1 base outside the gene matches. Germline values: CDR1 MNHNY, CDR2 SVGAGI (reference sequence). CDR3 sequence reads: CASSTGDYGYTF. The CDR3 DNA follows: TGTGCCAGCAGCACAGGGGACTATGGCTACACCTTC.